This TCR beta chain is from a study of cytomegalovirus exposure and HLA in healthy donors. Overall study context: Genotyping of 400 or so donors showed that 80% to 90% belonged to the Caucasian-associated ancestry cluster.

Study-wide results and limits: While the bulk of TCR sequences proved rare, some public TCRs turned up in many donors. Across HLA loci, a later analysis found differing TCR association rates, with DRB1 most and HLA-C fewest.

60 Vbeta and 13 Jbeta primers were used in PCR. Methods used by the authors: Roughly 81 million unique TCR beta chains, some 11 million shared, were counted in a later analysis. Repertoires were generated with immunoSEQ multiplex PCR, while TCRdb's copy carries only in-frame clones and drops some. The V and J calls and clone size are taken from that table; D and trimming were inferred from the DNA. The sample table includes roughly 80,000 clones. Details on this clone: The antigen remains undetermined.

V lost 0 bases, J lost 3 bases, and 4 bases stayed unmatched. Germline V gene data show CDR1 as SGHRS and CDR2 as YFSETQ. The CDR3 length is 16 residues. The sequencing sample was made of PBMCs. The source of this sequence is a man between 50 and 59 years old in good health and CMV-seronegative. The chain carries TRBV5-1 and TRBJ2-4; TRBD2 aligns across 9 bases. The CDR3 sequence is CASSLGVAGVKNIQYF. CDR3 bases: TGCGCCAGCAGCTTGGGAGTAGCGGGGGTCAAAAACATTCAGTACTTC.